Described below is a single T cell receptor (beta chain) sequence and its context. The antigen is not known. This record belongs to a study of identical twins. TCRdb re-derived calls from the 5' RACE reads in MiXCR, one entry per CDR3 protein. Of about 1.7 million distinct CDR3 sequences in the sample, about 30% were seen once. Study-wide findings and caveats: The degree of excess twin sharing was weaker in beta out-of-frame sequences. In monozygotic twins, models underestimated the sharing of out-of-frame TCR alpha.

The germline V and J ends were trimmed by 0 bases and 5 bases, with 10 bases remaining between them. Per the germline V gene, CDR1 is SGDLS and CDR2 is YYNGEE. This CDR3 contains 14 residues. Healthy Caucasian individuals made up all the donors. The sequence derives from a newborn girl in good health. Sequencing input: cord blood. The chain employs TRBV9 and TRBJ2-3; possibly TRBD2 for D (5 bases). CDR3 sequence (DNA): TGTGCCAGCAGCGTAGCATTAGCGATAGATACGCAGTATTTT. This sequence encodes CASSVALAIDTQYF. The variable domain in full, completed from reference TRBV9 and TRBJ2-3, reads DSGVTQTPKHLITATGQRVTLRCSPRSGDLSVYWYQQSLDQGLQFLIQYYNGEERAKGNILERFSAQQFPDLHSELNLSSLELGDSALYFCASSVALAIDTQYFGPGTRLTVL.